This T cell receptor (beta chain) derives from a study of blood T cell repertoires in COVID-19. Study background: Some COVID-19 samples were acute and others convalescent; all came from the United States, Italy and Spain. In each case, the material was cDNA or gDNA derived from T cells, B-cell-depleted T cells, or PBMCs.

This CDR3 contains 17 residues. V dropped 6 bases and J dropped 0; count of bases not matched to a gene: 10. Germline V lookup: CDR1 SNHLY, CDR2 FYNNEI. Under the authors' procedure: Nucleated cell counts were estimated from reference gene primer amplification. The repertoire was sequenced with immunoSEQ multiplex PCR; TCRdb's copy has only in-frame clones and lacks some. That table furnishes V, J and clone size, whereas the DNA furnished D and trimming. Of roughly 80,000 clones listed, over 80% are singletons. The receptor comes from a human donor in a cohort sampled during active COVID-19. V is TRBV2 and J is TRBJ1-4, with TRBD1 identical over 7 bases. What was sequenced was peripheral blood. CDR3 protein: CASSRRGQGSTNEKLFF. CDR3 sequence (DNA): TGTGCCAGCAGCCGGAGGGGGCAGGGATCAACTAATGAAAAACTGTTTTTT.